A selection of T cell receptor beta chains follows, all from one sample in a study of blood T cell repertoires in COVID-19. Profiled with immunoSEQ multiplex PCR; TCRdb holds only in-frame clones, not every one. Of 300,000 to 350,000 clones listed, about nine tenths are singletons. Input material: peripheral blood. The receptors derive from a woman aged 25 to 39 with COVID-19, enrolled during active disease. CDR3s leave out the opening cysteine and the closing phenylalanine or tryptophan.

v_gene,j_gene,CDR3aa
TRBV27,TRBJ1-1,ASSTIAGTIMNTEAF
TRBV30,TRBJ1-4,AWSPGTGVEKLF
TRBV5-5,TRBJ2-4,ASSLAVGAGENIQY
TRBV3-1/TRBV3-2,TRBJ1-4,ASSQVARGGEKLF
TRBV5-1,TRBJ2-2,ATRRGLDTGELF
TRBV7-9,TRBJ1-4,ASSLDWTGREKLF
TRBV6-6,TRBJ1-1,ASSLDGSRTTEAF
TRBV7-2,TRBJ2-5,ASRRGGGETQY
TRBV27,TRBJ1-1,ASSLPGNTEAF
TRBV18,TRBJ2-7,ASSPRASGYEQY
TRBV3-1/TRBV3-2,TRBJ2-3,ASSQLLGASLASTDTQY
TRBV2,TRBJ1-5,ASSEEGVSNQPQH
TRBV4-1,TRBJ1-5,ASSNRDRNQPQH
TRBV30,TRBJ2-7,AWSVGTSLTYEQY
TRBV19,TRBJ2-3,ASSITSGGTDTQY
TRBV19,TRBJ2-7,ASRTTGLGGEQY
TRBV24-1,TRBJ2-3,ATSDHWTGGADTQY
TRBV5-1,TRBJ2-5,ASSPTGGQETQY
TRBV7-3,TRBJ2-1,ASSRIGRESEQF
TRBV14,TRBJ1-4,ASSQKGATNEKLF
TRBV2,TRBJ2-2,ASSGGRNTGELF
TRBV9,TRBJ2-3,ASSEGRTERDTQY
TRBV2,TRBJ1-6,ASSVQGSSSPLH
TRBV18,TRBJ2-7,ASSPLGRGEGEQY
TRBV6-5,TRBJ1-4,ASSYVGGNEKLF
TRBV28,TRBJ1-6,ASNSFSQGLGNSPLH
TRBV4-2,TRBJ2-3,ASSQDVAGRYTDTQY
TRBV6-6,TRBJ2-7,ASSIFSGKSYEQY
TRBV18,TRBJ1-2,ASSPAAGQLYGYT
TRBV19,TRBJ2-5,ASSRRGLKETQY
TRBV6-6,TRBJ2-7,ASSYPDRGREQY
TRBV5-6,TRBJ2-1,ASRFDSYNEQF
TRBV19,TRBJ2-1,ASSISGSSYNEQF
TRBV11-2,TRBJ2-1,ASSPTARWEMF
TRBV7-3,TRBJ2-7,ASSLSGTGDPEQY
TRBV5-5,TRBJ1-1,ASSLFRQVTEAF
TRBV4-1,TRBJ1-6,ASSLITYSPLH
TRBV11-2,TRBJ2-1,ASSFGTSGSIEQF
TRBV28,TRBJ2-7,ASSTGLRSEQY
TRBV6-5,TRBJ2-1,ASSRSGDRNEQF
TRBV30,TRBJ1-1,AWSVGVYAEAF
TRBV10-3,TRBJ2-1,AITSDSSGTSGRDEQF
TRBV28,TRBJ1-3,ATRPPLGGAGNTIY
TRBV2,TRBJ1-2,ASSGDSKDGYT
TRBV30,TRBJ2-3,AWSPGTAVTDTQY
TRBV28,TRBJ1-2,ASSPPPVGGLSYGYT
TRBV7-6,TRBJ2-5,ASSLGLAGSEETQY
TRBV6-5,TRBJ2-4,ASSAGTGYTQY
TRBV19,TRBJ1-5,ASSMDRVGGNQPQH
TRBV19,TRBJ2-7,ASSIASGGSLPYEQY
TRBV12-3/TRBV12-4,TRBJ1-1,ASSFRATEAF
TRBV21-1,TRBJ2-5,ASSKEDSGRRQETQY
TRBV14,TRBJ1-6,ASRGQLYNSPLH
TRBV21-1,TRBJ2-7,ASAPGQGAGEQY
TRBV19,TRBJ2-2,ASDLAGETGELF
TRBV30,TRBJ2-5,AWSVRAGGGTQY
TRBV28,TRBJ1-2,ASREDRAGYT
TRBV4-3,TRBJ2-1,ASSQQLLAGGRDEQF
TRBV19,TRBJ2-7,ASSQEGFVDEQY